The 30 T cell receptor beta chains listed next were all sequenced from one sample in a study of blood T cell repertoires in COVID-19. TCRdb keeps only in-frame clones here, not all; method: immunoSEQ multiplex PCR. Of about 24,000 clones in the sample, roughly 79% were seen once. The sequencing sample was made of peripheral blood. These receptors were obtained from a middle-aged man with COVID-19, enrolled during active disease.

The chain is built from TRBV18 and TRBJ2-7; 8 nucleotides match TRBD2. V trimming: 3 bases; J trimming: 0 bases; junction bases outside the gene matches: 7. The germline V gene encodes CDR1 KGHSH and CDR2 LQKENI. The CDR3 contains 16 residues. The CDR3 nucleotides are TGTGCCAGCTCACCCCAAGGAGCGGGAGTCTCCTACGAGCAGTACTTC. This encodes CASSPQGAGVSYEQYF.

In its sample, this clone was seen once. The chain couples TRBV7-9 to TRBJ1-2; D is unresolved. Germline CDR1 reads SEHNR; CDR2 reads FQNEAQ (reference sequence). V was trimmed by 2 bases and J by 8 bases, leaving 9 bases between them. CDR3 length: 12 residues. CDR3 protein: CASSLLRSGYTF. The CDR3 nucleotides read TGTGCCAGCAGCTTACTCAGGTCGGGCTACACCTTC.

V gene TRBV14 combines with J gene TRBJ2-7, with TRBD1 as a possible D gene (5 bases). Looked up from germline, CDR1 is SGHDN and CDR2 is FVKESK. Between the trimmed V and J ends, which lost 1 base and 12 bases, there was a span of 22 bases. The CDR3 extends over 15 amino acids. The CDR3 loop reads CASSQGGAGSNSPYF. The DNA for the CDR3 is TGTGCCAGCAGCCAAGGTGGGGCAGGGTCGAACTCTCCGTACTTC.

The CDR3 nucleotides read TGTGCCAGCTCACGAAGGGACAGGGGAAGTTCTGGAAACACCATATATTTT. Residues: CASSRRDRGSSGNTIYF. The chain is built from TRBV18 and TRBJ1-3, with 10 positions matching TRBD1. Germline V gene sequence: CDR1 KGHSH, CDR2 LQKENI. The CDR3 totals 17 residues. The trim removed 4 bases at V and 1 base at J, leaving 7 bases unmatched.

This chain joins TRBV6-5 and TRBJ2-2; 9 bases match TRBD2. The V gene's germline CDR1 is MNHEY and CDR2 SVGAGI. The CDR3 covers 13 residues. The V segment lost 7 bases and the J segment 4 bases; nucleotides outside the gene matches: 1. As DNA, the CDR3 is TGTGCCAGCAAAGCGGGGGGCACCGGGGAGCTGTTTTTT. This sequence encodes CASKAGGTGELFF.

V gene TRBV28 combines with J gene TRBJ2-7; D is unresolved. Trimming removed 7 bases at V and 2 bases at J, with 18 bases between. The CDR3 covers 15 residues. CDR1 is MDHEN, CDR2 SYDVKM, per germline. The CDR3 sequence is CASTLNRPGAYEQYF. The CDR3, as DNA: TGTGCCAGCACCCTGAATCGTCCTGGAGCCTACGAGCAGTACTTC.

The chain links TRBV7-2 to TRBJ2-3; 8 bases match TRBD2. The germline V gene has CDR1 SGHTA and CDR2 FQGNSA. The CDR3 is 15 residues long. After removal of 5 bases from V and 2 bases from J, the junction contained 6 bases not matched to a gene. This CDR3 reads CASSPWTSSTDTQYF. CDR3 sequence (DNA): TGTGCCAGCAGCCCTTGGACTAGCTCCACAGATACGCAGTATTTT.

The chain combines TRBV2 with TRBJ2-3, with no clear D. CDR1 SNHLY and CDR2 FYNNEI come from the germline V gene. The CDR3 sequence is 12 residues long. V lost 6 bases, J lost 0 bases, and 4 bases lay in between. CDR3 in DNA: TGTGCCAGCAGGTCTAGCACAGATACGCAGTATTTT. Protein sequence: CASRSSTDTQYF. Full variable domain (missing parts from reference TRBV2 and TRBJ2-3): EPEVTQTPSHQVTQMGQEVILRCVPISNHLYFYWYRQILGQKVEFLVSFYNNEISEKSEIFDDQFSVERPDGSNFTLKIRSTKLEDSAMYFCASRSSTDTQYFGPGTRLTVL.

This clone was seen only a few times. This rearrangement joins TRBV18 to TRBJ1-2, with D perhaps TRBD1 (6 bases). The CDR3 sequence is 14 residues long. Germline V gives CDR1 KGHSH, CDR2 LQKENI. Trimming left V 4 bases short and J 7 bases short, with 16 bases between. CDR3 protein: CASSRGPGVGGYTF. CDR3 coding DNA: TGTGCCAGCTCACGGGGTCCAGGGGTCGGTGGCTACACCTTC.

The chain couples TRBV5-6 to TRBJ2-6; D gene unclear. The CDR3 runs 15 residues. The ends were cut back, 5 bases at V and 1 base at J, with 10 bases in the middle. CDR1 and CDR2 from the germline V gene are SGHDT and YYEEEE. The CDR3 DNA is TGTGCCAGCAGTTTGATAGTATCTGGGGCCAACGTCCTGACTTTC. It codes for CASSLIVSGANVLTF.

This sequence joins TRBV6-2 or TRBV6-3 and TRBJ2-3; no firm D call. This CDR3 spans 12 amino acids. The germline CDR1 and CDR2 sequences are MNHEY and SVGEGT. V lost 3 bases and J 5 bases, leaving 6 bases between the germline ends. The CDR3 protein is CASSYALDTQYF. The DNA for the CDR3 is TGTGCCAGCAGTTATGCGCTAGATACGCAGTATTTT.

This sequence joins TRBV5-1 and TRBJ2-1; the match to TRBD2 covers 7 bases. From germline, CDR1 is SGHRS and CDR2 YFSETQ. Trimming took 4 bases from V and 5 from J; bases not matched to a gene: 9. This CDR3 has 15 residues. The CDR3 sequence: CASSDPSGGDNEQFF. The CDR3 region has the DNA TGCGCCAGCAGCGATCCTAGCGGAGGGGACAATGAGCAGTTCTTC. Combining the CDR3 with reference TRBV5-1 and TRBJ2-1 gives the whole variable domain KAGVTQTPRYLIKTRGQQVTLSCSPISGHRSVSWYQQTPGQGLQFLFEYFSETQRNKGNFPGRFSGRQFSNSRSEMNVSTLELGDSALYLCASSDPSGGDNEQFFGPGTRLTVL.

This clone has a single count. The chain uses TRBV5-1 and TRBJ2-3; 9 bases agree with TRBD1. Trimming cost V 0 bases and J 4 bases; bases outside gene matches: 3. CDR3 length equals 15 residues. Looked up from germline, CDR1 is SGHRS and CDR2 is YFSETQ. The CDR3, as DNA: TGCGCCAGCAGCTTGGAGGGACAGGGTCCAGATACGCAGTATTTT. This codes for CASSLEGQGPDTQYF. Full variable domain (missing parts from reference TRBV5-1 and TRBJ2-3): KAGVTQTPRYLIKTRGQQVTLSCSPISGHRSVSWYQQTPGQGLQFLFEYFSETQRNKGNFPGRFSGRQFSNSRSEMNVSTLELGDSALYLCASSLEGQGPDTQYFGPGTRLTVL.

The chain is built from TRBV2 and TRBJ2-5, with 7 bases identical to TRBD2. Per the germline V gene, CDR1 is SNHLY and CDR2 is FYNNEI. Trimming removed 4 bases from V and 5 bases from J; junction bases left unmatched: 10. The CDR3 has 15 amino acids. The CDR3 DNA sequence: TGTGCCAGCAGTGGGTTGGGAGGGCCAGAGGAGACCCAGTACTTC. Residues: CASSGLGGPEETQYF.

V is TRBV7-6 and J is TRBJ1-1, with a weak D call TRBD1 (5 bases). V lost 1 base and J 0 bases, leaving 9 bases between the germline ends. Germline V gene data show CDR1 as SGHVS and CDR2 as FNYEAQ. This CDR3 is 15 amino acids long. Here the CDR3 DNA reads TGTGCCAGCAGCTTAGGGCCGGGGGTGAACACTGAAGCTTTCTTT. It is translated as CASSLGPGVNTEAFF.

The rearrangement uses TRBV28 and TRBJ1-2; 7 bases line up with TRBD1. The CDR3 totals 14 residues. J was trimmed by 7 bases and V by 6 bases; bases with no gene match: 11. Germline V CDR1 and CDR2: MDHEN, SYDVKM. Here the CDR3 reads CASSTTGEVLGYTF. Here the CDR3 DNA reads TGTGCCAGCAGCACTACAGGGGAGGTTCTTGGCTACACCTTC.

CDR3 nucleotide sequence: TGTGCCAGCAGTGGCGGACAGGGAAGGGCCTGGAACACCGGGGAGCTGTTTTTT. Amino acids: CASSGGQGRAWNTGELFF. The chain uses TRBV2 and TRBJ2-2; 8 nucleotides agree with TRBD1. The ends lost 4 bases at V and 1 base at J; junction bases unmatched: 11. There are 18 residues in the CDR3. Germline CDR1 reads SNHLY; CDR2 reads FYNNEI.

The CDR3 nucleotides read TGTGCCAGCACCCGCGACAGGGAAGGCTATGGCTACACCTTC. Translated, it gives CASTRDREGYGYTF. V gene TRBV6-5 combines with J gene TRBJ1-2, with 7 bases aligning to TRBD1. CDR1 and CDR2 from the germline V gene are MNHEY and SVGAGI. J lost 4 bases, V lost 7 bases, and 9 bases had no gene match. The CDR3 extends over 14 amino acids.

The chain joins TRBV11-2 to TRBJ1-1, with TRBD1 matching over 9 bases. J gave up 5 bases and V 5 bases, and 9 bases lay outside the gene matches. The CDR3 is made up of 15 amino acids. Germline V gene lookup returns CDR1 SGHAT and CDR2 FQNNGV. In DNA, the CDR3 is TGTGCCAGCAGCCTACAGGGGGCGAGGCAAACTGAAGCTTTCTTT. Encoded protein: CASSLQGARQTEAFF.

The chain uses TRBV5-1 and TRBJ2-3; TRBD2 matches 11 bases. The CDR3 consists of 19 residues. Germline V gene data show CDR1 as SGHRS and CDR2 as YFSETQ. V lost 4 bases and J lost 4; bases outside the gene matches: 17. The CDR3 here is CASSPRATSGGLGADTQYF. The CDR3 coding sequence is TGCGCCAGCAGCCCCCGGGCTACTAGCGGGGGCCTGGGGGCAGATACGCAGTATTTT. Combining the CDR3 with reference TRBV5-1 and TRBJ2-3 gives the whole variable domain KAGVTQTPRYLIKTRGQQVTLSCSPISGHRSVSWYQQTPGQGLQFLFEYFSETQRNKGNFPGRFSGRQFSNSRSEMNVSTLELGDSALYLCASSPRATSGGLGADTQYFGPGTRLTVL.

The V call is TRBV11-2, the J call TRBJ2-5, with D perhaps matching TRBD2 (6 bases). Trimming stripped 1 base from V and 2 bases from J, with 14 bases between. The CDR3 contains 16 residues. Germline assignment: CDR1 SGHAT and CDR2 FQNNGV. CDR3 DNA: TGTGCCAGCAGCTTAGCCCCCTCCCGGGGGCAAGAGACCCAGTACTTC. This translates into CASSLAPSRGQETQYF.

Turning to this clone: Compared with germline, one end of the junction differs, possibly owing to a read error. J is TRBJ1-2 and V is TRBV3-1 (or the pseudogene TRBV3-2); tentative D call: TRBD1 (6 bases). CDR1 LGHDT and CDR2 YNNKEL come from the germline V gene (reference sequence). The CDR3 is made up of 11 amino acids. This chain's CDR3 is CASSQVGGHSF. The CDR3 region has the DNA TGTGCCAGCAGCCAAGTCGGGGGGCACAGCTTC.

V gene TRBV19 combines with J gene TRBJ1-5, with 9 bases fitting TRBD1. Trimming at V came to 10 bases and at J to 6 bases, leaving 10 bases not matched to a gene. This CDR3 region has 14 residues. In germline, CDR1 is LNHDA, CDR2 SQIVND (reference sequence). Here the CDR3 reads CATRGTGNRQPQHF. The CDR3 DNA reads as TGTGCCACCCGAGGGACAGGGAATCGTCAGCCCCAGCATTTT. Filled out from reference TRBV19 and TRBJ1-5, the complete variable domain reads DGGITQSPKYLFRKEGQNVTLSCEQNLNHDAMYWYRQDPGQGLRLIYYSQIVNDFQKGDIAEGYSVSREKKESFPLTVTSAQKNPTAFYLCATRGTGNRQPQHFGDGTRLSIL.

The chain recombines TRBV11-2 with TRBJ2-1; a possible D gene is TRBD2 (6 bases). Germline CDR1 SGHAT, CDR2 FQNNGV. The CDR3 runs to 16 residues. Trimming took 4 bases from V and 8 from J, leaving 21 bases between them. The chain's CDR3 is CASSYSPSAPMDEQFF. The CDR3, as DNA: TGTGCCAGCAGCTACAGCCCTAGCGCGCCGATGGATGAGCAGTTCTTC.

The CDR3 loop is CASSEYTGANEKLFF. In DNA form, the CDR3 reads TGTGCCAGCAGTGAATATACAGGGGCTAATGAAAAACTGTTTTTT. The chain couples TRBV2 to TRBJ1-4, with 7 bases that match TRBD1. V gave up 2 bases and J gave up 3 bases; unmatched junction bases: 3. Germline lookup yields CDR1 SNHLY and CDR2 FYNNEI. The CDR3 spans 15 residues.

The J gene is TRBJ1-1, the V gene TRBV19, with 8 bases that match TRBD1. CDR3 length equals 18 residues. The V gene's germline CDR1 is LNHDA and CDR2 SQIVND (reference sequence). Losses at the gene ends were 2 bases for V and 0 bases for J; bases not matched to a gene: 11. CDR3 loop: CASSILSGGKFMNTEAFF. The CDR3 region has the DNA TGTGCCAGTAGTATACTATCAGGGGGCAAATTCATGAACACTGAAGCTTTCTTT.

V gene TRBV28 combines with J gene TRBJ2-1; 11 bases fit TRBD2. Germline-derived CDR1 and CDR2 are MDHEN and SYDVKM. With V trimmed by 8 bases and J by 7 bases, 22 bases remained unmatched. CDR3 length: 19 amino acids. The CDR3 loop reads CASFQHGNLGLAGGNEQFF. CDR3 nucleotide sequence: TGTGCCAGCTTTCAACACGGGAACTTGGGTCTAGCGGGAGGTAATGAGCAGTTCTTC.

The rearrangement joins TRBV6-5 to TRBJ2-1; D perhaps matches TRBD1 (5 bases). Trimming stripped 2 bases from V and 13 bases from J, with 15 bases between. This CDR3 is 13 amino acids long. Germline V lookup: CDR1 MNHEY, CDR2 SVGAGI. For the CDR3, the DNA is TGTGCCAGCAGTTACGACAGAGCAAGCCCCCAGTTCTTC. Amino acids: CASSYDRASPQFF.

The chain joins TRBV28 to TRBJ1-2; 9 bases align to TRBD1. The germline V gene encodes CDR1 MDHEN and CDR2 SYDVKM. The CDR3 totals 13 residues. V lost 4 bases to trimming and J lost 8 bases; unmatched junction nucleotides: 5. CDR3 in DNA: TGTGCCAGCAGTTCCGGGACAGGGCAAGGCTACACCTTC. Translated: CASSSGTGQGYTF.

In this sample, this clone turned up once. The gene calls are TRBV5-1 and TRBJ1-6, with D uncertain. Deletions cut 0 bases from V and 2 bases from J, with 9 bases between. The CDR3 has 16 amino acids. The germline V gene encodes CDR1 SGHRS and CDR2 YFSETQ. This CDR3 reads CASSLVRETYNSPLHF. In DNA form, the CDR3 reads TGCGCCAGCAGCTTGGTCCGGGAGACCTATAATTCACCCCTCCACTTT.